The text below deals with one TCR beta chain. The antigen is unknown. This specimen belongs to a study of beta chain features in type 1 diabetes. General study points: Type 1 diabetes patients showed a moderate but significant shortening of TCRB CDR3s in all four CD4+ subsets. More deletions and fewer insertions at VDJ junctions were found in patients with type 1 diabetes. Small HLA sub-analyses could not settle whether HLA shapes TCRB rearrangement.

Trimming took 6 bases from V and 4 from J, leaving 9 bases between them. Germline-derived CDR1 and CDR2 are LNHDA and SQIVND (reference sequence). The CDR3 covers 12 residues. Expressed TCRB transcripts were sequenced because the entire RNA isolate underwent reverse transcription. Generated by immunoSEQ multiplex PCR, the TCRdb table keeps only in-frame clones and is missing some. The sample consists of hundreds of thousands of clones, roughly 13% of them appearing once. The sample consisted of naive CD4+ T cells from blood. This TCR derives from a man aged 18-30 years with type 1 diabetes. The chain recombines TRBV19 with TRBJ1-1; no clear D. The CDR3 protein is CASRATFTEAFF. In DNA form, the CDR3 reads TGTGCCAGTAGAGCCACCTTCACTGAAGCTTTCTTT. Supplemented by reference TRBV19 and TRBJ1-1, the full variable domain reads DGGITQSPKYLFRKEGQNVTLSCEQNLNHDAMYWYRQDPGQGLRLIYYSQIVNDFQKGDIAEGYSVSREKKESFPLTVTSAQKNPTAFYLCASRATFTEAFFGQGTRLTVV.